This entry lists 5 T cell receptor beta chains sequenced from one sample in a study of HIV-infected patients and healthy controls. Alpha and beta constant-region primers primed reverse transcription of about 0.5 ug RNA. Using multiplexing indices, alpha and beta chain libraries were generated apart by chain-specific third strand synthesis. A single record per CDR3 protein comes from TCRdb applying MiXCR to the 5' RACE reads. The profile shows about 17,000 distinct CDR3 sequences, about 9.5% of them singletons. All unsorted peripheral T cells were captured because whole blood was used without fractionation. What was sequenced was blood. Receptors were obtained from an adult in good health.

The sample holds many counts of this clonotype. The chain links TRBV28 to TRBJ2-4; D gene unclear. Between the trimmed V and J ends, which lost 3 bases and 6 bases, there was a span of 18 bases. The CDR3 spans 16 residues. Per the germline V gene, CDR1 is MDHEN and CDR2 is SYDVKM. CDR3 nucleotide sequence: TGTGCCAGCAGTTTCGCCGTCTCCGAATCGGGAAACATTCAGTACTTC. It translates to CASSFAVSESGNIQYF.

In its sample, this clonotype ranks as medium-sized. The chain combines TRBV2 with TRBJ2-7; tentatively, D is TRBD2 (6 bases). Germline V gene data show CDR1 as SNHLY and CDR2 as FYNNEI. V lost 9 bases to trimming and J lost 2 bases, with 11 bases between them. The CDR3 spans 12 residues. The DNA for the CDR3 is TGTGCCAGTGCGGGACGCACCTACGAGCAGTACTTC. It translates to CASAGRTYEQYF.

This chain joins TRBV7-9 and TRBJ1-2, with 11 positions matching TRBD1. CDR3 length: 15 residues. The V gene end was trimmed by 5 bases and the J gene end by 6 bases; junction bases not matched to a gene: 8. CDR1 SEHNR and CDR2 FQNEAQ come from the germline V gene (reference sequence). The CDR3 reads CASSLGQGDYHGYTF. The CDR3 nucleotides are TGTGCCAGCAGCCTGGGACAGGGGGATTACCATGGCTACACCTTC.

This clonotype was picked up many times. V and J are TRBV5-4 and TRBJ2-5, with D perhaps TRBD2 (6 bases). The CDR3 loop spans 16 amino acids. Trimming stripped 2 bases from V and 4 bases from J, with 18 bases between. Germline lookup yields CDR1 SGHNT and CDR2 YYREEE (reference sequence). CDR3 DNA sequence: TGTGCCAGCAGCTTCGGCATCGGCGGGGATAGAGAGACCCAGTACTTC. Translating gives CASSFGIGGDRETQYF.

This clonotype has only a few counts. The chain links TRBV4-1 to TRBJ2-1; 7 bases are a match to TRBD1. The CDR3 runs 14 residues. Per germline, CDR1 MGHRA and CDR2 YSYEKL. V gave up 7 bases and J gave up 5 bases; unmatched junction bases: 8. The CDR3 loop is CASTRQGRNNEQFF. CDR3 bases: TGCGCCAGCACCCGACAGGGCAGAAACAATGAGCAGTTCTTC.